The 7 T cell receptor beta chains below come from one sample, sequenced in a study of graft-versus-host responses after intestinal transplantation. No antigen has been assigned to these receptors. Profiled with immunoSEQ multiplex PCR; TCRdb holds only in-frame clones, not every one. The data show under 100,000 clones, 85% to 95% seen once. The specimen comprised unstimulated CD4+ T cells sorted from spleen or lymph node cells, sampled before transplant. The receptor set was obtained from a human donor who was the organ donor for an intestinal transplant.

This sequence joins TRBV7-2 and TRBJ1-2; 9 positions agree with TRBD1. Germline CDR1 SGHTA, CDR2 FQGNSA. This CDR3 region has 16 residues. Trimming took 0 bases from V and 4 from J; bases not matched to a gene: 6. The CDR3 bases are TGTGCCAGCAGCTTAGCAACGGGACAGGGTCGCTATGGCTACACCTTC. The encoded protein is CASSLATGQGRYGYTF.

Points on this clone: At one boundary the junction diverges from the germline segment, which might be a read error. CDR3 bases: TGCGCCAGCAGCCAACTCGGACTGATTAATGAAAAACTGCTTTTT. Translating gives CASSQLGLINEKLLF. The gene calls are TRBV4-1 and TRBJ1-4; D remains ambiguous. Germline assignment: CDR1 MGHRA and CDR2 YSYEKL. CDR3 size: 15 residues.

The rearrangement joins TRBV7-2 to TRBJ2-3, with 7 bases matching TRBD1. The junction had 2 bases not matched to a gene; V was cut back by 4 bases and J by 4 bases. CDR1 SGHTA and CDR2 FQGNSA come from the germline V gene. The CDR3 is 13 amino acids. CDR3 DNA sequence: TGTGCCAGCAGCTACGACAGGGCAGATACGCAGTATTTT. This sequence encodes CASSYDRADTQYF.

The genes are TRBV27 and TRBJ2-4; 8 bases line up with TRBD2. The CDR3 contains 19 residues. The germline gives CDR1 MNHEY, CDR2 SMNVEV (reference sequence). With 5 bases clipped from V and 1 base from J, the junction kept 16 bases outside the gene matches. CDR3 sequence: CASSPLVYGGEKAKNIQYF. In DNA form, the CDR3 reads TGTGCCAGCAGTCCCCTTGTTTACGGGGGGGAAAAGGCCAAAAACATTCAGTACTTC.

This chain joins TRBV30 and TRBJ1-2, with 7 nucleotides matching TRBD1. Germline CDR1 reads GTSNPN; CDR2 reads SVGIG (reference sequence). J lost 1 base, V lost 5 bases, and 4 bases had no gene match. CDR3 length equals 13 residues. The chain's CDR3 is CAWDRENNYGYTF. DNA of the CDR3: TGTGCCTGGGACAGGGAAAATAACTATGGCTACACCTTC. Using reference TRBV30 and TRBJ1-2 for the parts outside the CDR3, the full variable domain is SQTIHQWPATLVQPVGSPLSLECTVEGTSNPNLYWYRQAAGRGLQLLFYSVGIGQISSEVPQNLSASRPQDRQFILSSKKLLLSDSGFYLCAWDRENNYGYTFGSGTRLTVV.

This rearrangement joins TRBV11-2 to TRBJ2-3; D unresolved. CDR1 is SGHAT and CDR2 is FQNNGV in the germline V gene. The CDR3 covers 13 residues. Trimming took off 0 bases at V and 5 bases at J, with 6 bases between the two ends. CDR3 coding DNA: TGTGCCAGCAGCTTAGATTGGCTAGATACGCAGTATTTT. The encoded protein is CASSLDWLDTQYF.

The chain recombines TRBV6-5 with TRBJ2-1; 8 nucleotides line up with TRBD1. In germline, CDR1 is MNHEY, CDR2 SVGAGI. The V segment lost 4 bases and the J segment 5 bases; nucleotides outside the gene matches: 7. This CDR3 contains 15 residues. The CDR3 nucleotides read TGTGCCAGCAGTTTGAACAGGGGGTCTAACAATGAGCAGTTCTTC. This codes for CASSLNRGSNNEQFF.